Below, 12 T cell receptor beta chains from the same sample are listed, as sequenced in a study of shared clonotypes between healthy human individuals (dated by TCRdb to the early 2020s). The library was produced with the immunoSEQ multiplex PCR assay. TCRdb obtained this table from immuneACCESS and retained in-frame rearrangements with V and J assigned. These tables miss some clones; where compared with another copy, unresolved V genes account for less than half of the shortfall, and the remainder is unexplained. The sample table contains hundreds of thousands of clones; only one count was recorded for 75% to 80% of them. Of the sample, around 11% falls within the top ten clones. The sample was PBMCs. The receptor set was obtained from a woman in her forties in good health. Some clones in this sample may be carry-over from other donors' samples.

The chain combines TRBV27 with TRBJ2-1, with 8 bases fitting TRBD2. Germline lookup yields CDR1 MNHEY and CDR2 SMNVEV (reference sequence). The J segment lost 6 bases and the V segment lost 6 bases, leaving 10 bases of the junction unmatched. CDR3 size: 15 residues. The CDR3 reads CASSPGRGSGNEQFF. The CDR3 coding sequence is TGTGCCAGCAGCCCCGGGAGGGGGTCAGGCAATGAGCAGTTCTTC.

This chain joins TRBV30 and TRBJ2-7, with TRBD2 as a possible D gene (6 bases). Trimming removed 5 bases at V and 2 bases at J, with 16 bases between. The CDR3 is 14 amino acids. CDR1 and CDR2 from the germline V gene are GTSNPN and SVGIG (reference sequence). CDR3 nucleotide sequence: TGTGCCTGGGGGGGAGGAAAATTAGCCTACGAGCAGTACTTC. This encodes CAWGGGKLAYEQYF.

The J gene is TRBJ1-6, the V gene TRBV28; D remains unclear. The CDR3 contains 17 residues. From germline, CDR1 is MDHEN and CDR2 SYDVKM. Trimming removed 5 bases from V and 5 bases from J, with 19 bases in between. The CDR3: CASSGPSMGSNNSPLHF. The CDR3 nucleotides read TGTGCCAGCAGTGGACCCTCGATGGGGAGTAATAATTCACCCCTCCACTTT.

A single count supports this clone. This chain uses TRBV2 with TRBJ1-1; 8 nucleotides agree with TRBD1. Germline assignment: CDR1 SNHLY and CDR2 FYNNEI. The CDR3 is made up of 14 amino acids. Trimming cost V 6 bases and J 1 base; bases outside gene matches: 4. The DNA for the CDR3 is TGTGCCAGCAGCGGGACAGGTCAGAACACTGAAGCTTTCTTT. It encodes CASSGTGQNTEAFF.

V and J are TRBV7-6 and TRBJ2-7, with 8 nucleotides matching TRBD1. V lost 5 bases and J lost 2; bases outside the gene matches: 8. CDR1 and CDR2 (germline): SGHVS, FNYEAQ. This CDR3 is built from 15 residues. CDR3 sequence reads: CASSLDRDPPYEQYF. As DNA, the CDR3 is TGTGCCAGCAGCCTGGACAGGGATCCCCCCTACGAGCAGTACTTC.

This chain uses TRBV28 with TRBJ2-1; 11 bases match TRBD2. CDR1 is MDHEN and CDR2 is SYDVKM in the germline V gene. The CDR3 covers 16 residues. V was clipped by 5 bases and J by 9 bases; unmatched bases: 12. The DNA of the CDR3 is TGTGCCAGCAGTCCCCTTCTAGCGGGAGGCTTCCCTGAGCAGTTCTTC. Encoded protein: CASSPLLAGGFPEQFF. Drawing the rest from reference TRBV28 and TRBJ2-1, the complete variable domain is DVKVTQSSRYLVKRTGEKVFLECVQDMDHENMFWYRQDPGLGLRLIYFSYDVKMKEKGDIPEGYSVSREKKERFSLILESASTNQTSMYLCASSPLLAGGFPEQFFGPGTRLTVL.

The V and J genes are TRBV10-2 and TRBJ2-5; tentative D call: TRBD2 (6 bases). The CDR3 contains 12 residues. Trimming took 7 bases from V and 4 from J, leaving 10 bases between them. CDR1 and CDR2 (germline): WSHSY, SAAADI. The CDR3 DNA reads TGCGCCAGCATGGGGGGAGGAGAGACCCAGTACTTC. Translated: CASMGGGETQYF.

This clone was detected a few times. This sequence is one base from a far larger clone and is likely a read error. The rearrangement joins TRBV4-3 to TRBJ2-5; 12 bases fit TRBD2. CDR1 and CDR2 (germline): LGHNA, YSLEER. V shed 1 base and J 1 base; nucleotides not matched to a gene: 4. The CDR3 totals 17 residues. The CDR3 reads CASSQGTSGGTQETQYF. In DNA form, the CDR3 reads TGCGCCAGCAGCCAAGGAACTAGCGGGGGGACCCAAGAGACCCAGTACTTC.

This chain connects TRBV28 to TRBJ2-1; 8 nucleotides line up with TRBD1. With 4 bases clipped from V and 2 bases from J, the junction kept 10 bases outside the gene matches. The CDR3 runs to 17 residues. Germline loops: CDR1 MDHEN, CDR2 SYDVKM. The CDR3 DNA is TGTGCCAGCAGTTCAACCGGGACAGGAACTCCCTACAATGAGCAGTTCTTC. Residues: CASSSTGTGTPYNEQFF.

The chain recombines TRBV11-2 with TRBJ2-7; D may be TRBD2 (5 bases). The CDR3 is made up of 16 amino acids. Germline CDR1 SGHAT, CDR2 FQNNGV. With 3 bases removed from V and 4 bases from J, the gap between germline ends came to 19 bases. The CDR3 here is CASSFPPPNGKYEQYF. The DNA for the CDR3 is TGTGCCAGCAGCTTCCCCCCCCCAAACGGGAAGTACGAGCAGTACTTC.

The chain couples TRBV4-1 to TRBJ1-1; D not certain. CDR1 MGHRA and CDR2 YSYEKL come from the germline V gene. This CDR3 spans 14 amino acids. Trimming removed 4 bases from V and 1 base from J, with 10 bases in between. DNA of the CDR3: TGCGCCAGCAGCCGGGCCGAGGGGAACACTGAAGCTTTCTTT. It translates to CASSRAEGNTEAFF.

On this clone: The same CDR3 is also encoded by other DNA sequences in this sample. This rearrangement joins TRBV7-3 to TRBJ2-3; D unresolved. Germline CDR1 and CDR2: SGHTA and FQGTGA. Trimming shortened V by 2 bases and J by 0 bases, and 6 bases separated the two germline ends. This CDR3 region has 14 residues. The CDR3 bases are TGTGCCAGCAGCTTAGCCGGTAGCACAGATACGCAGTATTTT. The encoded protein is CASSLAGSTDTQYF.